The clone carrying this T cell receptor beta chain was detected many times. This sample is drawn from a study of regulatory T cells in long-lasting Graves disease. iRepertoire HTBI primers and Arm-PCR of CDR3 regions built TCR beta libraries. TCRdb reprocessed the multiplex PCR reads via MiXCR and lists one record per CDR3 protein. The table has 400,000 to 650,000 distinct CDR3 sequences, roughly a sixth seen once. Time point noted: newly diagnosed GD, antithyroid drugs for less than 3 months. TCR sequences were obtained from RNA taken from PBMCs. There are 13 residues in the CDR3. Germline assignment: CDR1 GTSNPN and CDR2 SVGIG (reference sequence). Trimming cost V 0 bases and J 4 bases; bases outside gene matches: 0. These data are also associated with another study on T cells in Graves' hyperthyroidism and ophthalmopathy. This second study says: The HTBI primer set was used in a first-round RT-PCR of the TCR CDR3.

The source material was peripheral blood mononuclear cells (PBMCs), sampled at new diagnosis, from a patient treated with antithyroid drugs. The TCR originated in a woman aged 40 to 65 with Graves disease. The chain carries TRBV30 and TRBJ1-2; 9 positions match TRBD1. CDR3 sequence reads: CAWSVQGAYGYTF. DNA of the CDR3: TGTGCCTGGAGTGTACAGGGGGCCTATGGCTACACCTTC.